Listed below are T cell receptor beta chains from one sample, sequenced in a study of T cell responses to AZD1222 COVID-19 vaccine. Assay: immunoSEQ multiplex PCR; the TCRdb copy retains only in-frame clones and omits some. The repertoire has around 78,000 clones, around 90% of them found once; the top ten carry less than 5.5%. This material consisted of peripheral blood, taken on day 0 of MenACWY control vaccination. All receptors come from an adult in good health. Each CDR3 is given with its conserved first and last residue. The D gene is left open where the match is weak. For some rows the clone size is stated as once, few or many, or as a class when expanded; others skip it.

d_call | j_call | v_call | clone_size | cdr3_aa | cdr3_nt
TRBD1 | TRBJ1-5 | TRBV30 | - | CAWSLQGISNQPQHF | TGTGCCTGGAGCCTACAGGGGATTAGCAATCAGCCCCAGCATTTT
- | TRBJ1-1 | TRBV10-1 | - | CASSESGTYTEAFF | TGCGCCAGCAGTGAGTCGGGGACCTACACTGAAGCTTTCTTT
- | TRBJ2-7 | TRBV29-1 | - | CSVDLGLLGNEQYF | TGCAGCGTTGATTTGGGCCTGCTGGGCAACGAGCAGTACTTC
- | TRBJ2-2 | TRBV24-1 | - | CATSDARGSYTGELFF | TGTGCCACCAGTGATGCCAGGGGATCGTACACCGGGGAGCTGTTTTTT
- | TRBJ2-7 | TRBV7-8 | - | CASSLGPRTSRSYEQYF | TGTGCCAGCAGCTTAGGACCAAGGACCTCACGTTCCTACGAGCAGTACTTC
TRBD1 | TRBJ2-7 | TRBV19 | - | CASSLGQGYEQYF | TGTGCCAGTAGTCTGGGACAGGGTTACGAGCAGTACTTC
- | TRBJ1-2 | TRBV7-9 | - | CASSLGQGGNYGYTF | TGTGCCAGCAGCTTAGGGCAGGGTGGGAACTATGGCTACACCTTC
- | TRBJ2-2 | TRBV5-6 | - | CASSTMPGELFF | TGTGCCAGCAGCACCATGCCCGGGGAGCTGTTTTTT
- | TRBJ1-1 | TRBV6-5 | - | CASSFQGGTEAFF | TGTGCCAGCAGTTTTCAGGGTGGCACTGAAGCTTTCTTT
- | TRBJ1-2 | TRBV29-1 | - | CSVGTDGYTF | TGCAGCGTTGGGACGGATGGCTACACCTTC
- | TRBJ2-7 | TRBV29-1 | - | CSVRSRLTYEQYF | TGCAGCGTTAGGTCTCGACTCACCTACGAGCAGTACTTC
TRBD1 | TRBJ1-1 | TRBV30 | - | CAWSLGGRDTEAFF | TGTGCCTGGAGTCTAGGGGGCAGGGATACTGAAGCTTTCTTT
- | TRBJ2-7 | TRBV9 | - | CASSVVGGEQYF | TGTGCCAGCAGCGTAGTAGGCGGAGAGCAGTACTTC
- | TRBJ2-7 | TRBV28 | - | CASAGGGQHYEQYF | TGTGCCAGCGCCGGTGGGGGCCAGCACTACGAGCAGTACTTC
- | TRBJ2-7 | TRBV7-2 | - | CASNEAGSYEQYF | TGTGCCAGCAACGAAGCGGGCTCCTACGAGCAGTACTTC
- | TRBJ1-4 | TRBV2 | - | CASSRGTNEKLFF | TGTGCCAGCTCTCGGGGTACTAATGAAAAACTGTTTTTT
- | TRBJ1-2 | TRBV5-6 | - | CASSPPDRDYGYTF | TGTGCCAGCAGCCCACCGGACAGAGACTATGGCTACACCTTC
TRBD2 | TRBJ2-7 | TRBV27 | - | CASSLSGTTRGQYF | TGTGCCAGCAGTCTATCCGGGACTACGCGTGGGCAGTACTTC
TRBD1 | TRBJ1-2 | TRBV2 | - | CASRMTGGRGYTF | TGTGCCAGCAGGATGACAGGGGGACGTGGCTACACCTTC
TRBD2 | TRBJ2-1 | TRBV10-2 | - | CASGGTSGRANEQFF | TGCGCCAGCGGGGGAACTAGCGGGAGGGCTAATGAGCAGTTCTTC
- | TRBJ2-5 | TRBV10-3 | - | CATREGPKTQYF | TGTGCCACTCGAGAAGGGCCAAAGACCCAGTACTTC
- | TRBJ2-6 | TRBV3-1/TRBV3-2 | - | CASSQDSGANVLTF | TGTGCCAGCAGCCAAGACTCTGGGGCCAACGTCCTGACTTTC
- | TRBJ1-2 | TRBV28 | - | CASSLAGPHDGYTF | TGTGCCAGCAGTTTGGCCGGGCCCCACGATGGCTACACCTTC
- | TRBJ2-1 | TRBV12-5 | once | CASGFESYNEQFF | TGTGCTAGTGGTTTCGAGTCCTACAATGAGCAGTTCTTC
- | TRBJ1-1 | TRBV7-9 | - | CASSPAGTYLNTEAFF | TGTGCCAGCAGCCCTGCCGGGACGTACTTGAACACTGAAGCTTTCTTT
- | TRBJ1-4 | TRBV9 | - | CASGGVEEGPNEKLFF | TGTGCCAGCGGGGGGGTTGAAGAGGGACCTAATGAAAAACTGTTTTTT
- | TRBJ1-5 | TRBV2 | - | CASKTGDYSNQPQHF | TGTGCCAGCAAGACGGGGGACTATAGCAATCAGCCCCAGCATTTT
- | TRBJ2-5 | TRBV9 | - | CASSVAGFYQETQYF | TGTGCCAGCAGCGTGGCCGGTTTTTACCAAGAGACCCAGTACTTC
- | TRBJ1-5 | TRBV28 | - | CASSFRGSNQPQHF | TGTGCCAGCAGTTTTCGGGGGAGCAATCAGCCCCAGCATTTT
TRBD2 | TRBJ2-1 | TRBV12-5 | - | CASGLGLAFYNEQFF | TGTGCTAGTGGTTTGGGACTAGCGTTCTACAATGAGCAGTTCTTC
- | TRBJ1-1 | TRBV11-1 | - | CASSLLGRGRTEAFF | TGTGCCAGCAGCTTGCTAGGGAGAGGAAGGACTGAAGCTTTCTTT
TRBD1 | TRBJ1-1 | TRBV29-1 | - | CSGGTGEGAFF | TGCAGCGGAGGGACAGGTGAGGGAGCTTTCTTT
- | TRBJ1-2 | TRBV6-5 | - | CASSPQAGAYYGYTF | TGTGCCAGCAGTCCTCAAGCAGGGGCTTACTATGGCTACACCTTC
- | TRBJ2-1 | TRBV6-2/TRBV6-3 | - | CASSYSPGSGVYNEQFF | TGTGCCAGCAGTTACTCACCCGGGTCAGGGGTCTACAATGAGCAGTTCTTC
- | TRBJ1-5 | TRBV27 | - | CASGSTGSSNQPQHF | TGTGCCAGCGGGTCAACAGGGAGTAGCAATCAGCCCCAGCATTTT
- | TRBJ2-7 | TRBV5-4 | - | CASSRGSREEQYF | TGTGCCAGCAGCCGAGGGTCCAGGGAGGAGCAGTACTTC
- | TRBJ1-5 | TRBV27 | - | CASSIGGNQPQHF | TGTGCCAGCAGTATCGGGGGAAATCAGCCCCAGCATTTT